These 18 T cell receptor beta chains came from one sample sequenced in a study of metastatic and nonmetastatic thyroid tumors. With MiXCR, TCRdb called clones anew from the PCR reads. The sample has some 21,000 clones, 9% to 15% seen once. All patients were treatment-naive before thyroid surgery. The sequencing sample was made of blood. The source is a male donor with papillary thyroid cancer or a benign thyroid nodule (not recorded which). Some clones in this sample may be carry-over from other donors' samples.

The chain links TRBV6-1 to TRBJ2-2; D is ambiguous. Germline V CDR1 and CDR2: MNHNS, SASEGT. This CDR3 is built from 14 residues. Trimming pared 0 bases from V and 7 bases from J, leaving 9 bases between. In DNA form, the CDR3 reads TGTGCCAGCAGTGAAGCTTTGGATAGCGGGGAGCTGTTTTTT. Its protein product is CASSEALDSGELFF.

This clone occurred many times. The chain recombines TRBV5-4 with TRBJ2-7; 7 bases are a match to TRBD2. With V trimmed by 4 bases and J by 6 bases, 7 bases remained unmatched. The CDR3 has 13 amino acids. CDR1 and CDR2 from the germline V gene are SGHNT and YYREEE (reference sequence). The CDR3 reads CASSPGLIPEQYF. The CDR3 DNA is TGTGCCAGCAGCCCGGGACTAATCCCCGAGCAGTACTTC.

This clone was detected ten times or more. The rearrangement links TRBV4-1 to TRBJ1-1; weak D call: TRBD1 (6 bases). Trimming removed 2 bases at V and 1 base at J, with 8 bases between. This CDR3 is 14 amino acids long. Germline lookup yields CDR1 MGHRA and CDR2 YSYEKL. CDR3 in DNA: TGCGCCAGCAGCCAATCGACAGGGAACACTGAAGCTTTCTTT. Amino acids: CASSQSTGNTEAFF.

The genes are TRBV20-1 and TRBJ2-3; D uncertain. Deletions cut 7 bases from V and 1 base from J, with 12 bases between. The CDR3 runs 13 residues. The germline CDR1 and CDR2 sequences are DFQATT and SNEGSKA (reference sequence). CDR3: CSGLVSGTDTQYF. The CDR3 region has the DNA TGCAGTGGCCTTGTATCGGGCACAGATACGCAGTATTTT.

This clone is a singleton in its sample. The chain carries TRBV20-1 and TRBJ2-1, with TRBD2 as a possible D gene (5 bases). V lost 4 bases and J 8 bases, leaving 18 bases between the germline ends. There are 14 residues in the CDR3. Per germline, CDR1 DFQATT and CDR2 SNEGSKA (reference sequence). The CDR3 is CSANPARGSHEQFF. The CDR3 coding sequence is TGCAGTGCTAACCCCGCTCGGGGTTCGCATGAGCAGTTCTTC.

This clone was seen more than once but under ten times. The rearrangement links TRBV6-5 to TRBJ1-2; D unclear. Germline CDR1 and CDR2: MNHEY and SVGAGI. V dropped 5 bases and J dropped 0 bases, with 10 bases sitting between them. This CDR3 is 14 amino acids long. The CDR3: CASSRQDTNYGYTF. CDR3 sequence (DNA): TGTGCCAGCAGTCGACAAGACACTAACTATGGCTACACCTTC.

This clone was counted many times. This rearrangement joins TRBV3-1 to TRBJ2-7; unclear D gene. V lost 3 bases and J lost 3, with 9 bases in between. The length of the CDR3 is 13 residues. CDR1 LGHDT and CDR2 YNNKEL come from the germline V gene (reference sequence). The CDR3 reads CASSQDGIYEQYF. CDR3 DNA sequence: TGTGCCAGCAGCCAGGACGGCATCTACGAGCAGTACTTC.

The chain joins TRBV6-5 to TRBJ1-4, with 11 positions matching TRBD1. V was pared by 0 bases and J by 7 bases, with 1 base of the junction left unmatched. The CDR3 consists of 15 residues. Per the germline V gene, CDR1 is MNHEY and CDR2 is SVGAGI. The CDR3 here is CASSYSGTGGEKLFF. The CDR3 region has the DNA TGTGCCAGCAGTTACTCAGGGACAGGGGGTGAAAAACTGTTTTTT.

This clone was observed once. The chain couples TRBV7-9 to TRBJ1-6; perhaps TRBD1 as D (5 bases). CDR1 and CDR2 (germline): SEHNR, FQNEAQ (reference sequence). V lost 9 bases to trimming and J lost 9 bases, with 15 bases between them. The CDR3 has 13 amino acids. The CDR3 DNA follows: TGTGCCAGTTCTTTCGGGGGTGGTTCACCCCTCCACTTT. Its protein product is CASSFGGGSPLHF.

In this sample, this clone is medium-sized. The chain has TRBV28 and TRBJ1-2; D ambiguous. The germline V gene has CDR1 MDHEN and CDR2 SYDVKM. Deletions cut 2 bases from V and 5 bases from J, with 9 bases between. The CDR3 has 13 residues. The chain's CDR3 is CASSLRTHYGYTF. The DNA for the CDR3 is TGTGCCAGCAGTTTAAGGACCCATTATGGCTACACCTTC.

Sample share makes this clone medium-sized. This chain uses TRBV27 with TRBJ1-2, with D uncertain. Germline assignment: CDR1 MNHEY and CDR2 SMNVEV (reference sequence). The V end was cut by 2 bases, the J end by 3 bases, with 13 bases between. The CDR3 is 15 residues long. Here the CDR3 reads CASSLGNQGYYGYTF. For the CDR3, the DNA is TGTGCCAGCAGTTTAGGGAACCAAGGATACTATGGCTACACCTTC.

In its sample, this clone was seen a few times. The V and J genes are TRBV6-1 and TRBJ2-7; D unclear. The CDR3 consists of 12 residues. Between the trimmed V and J ends, which lost 2 bases and 6 bases, there was a span of 8 bases. Germline CDR1 reads MNHNS; CDR2 reads SASEGT. The CDR3 region is CASSEWLGEQYF. CDR3 DNA: TGTGCCAGCAGTGAATGGTTGGGCGAGCAGTACTTC.

This clone was detected ten times or more. J is TRBJ2-7 and V is TRBV10-2; the match to TRBD2 covers 14 bases. CDR3 length equals 15 residues. V lost 5 bases to trimming and J lost 2 bases; unmatched junction nucleotides: 2. Germline V CDR1 and CDR2: WSHSY, SAAADI. The DNA of the CDR3 is TGCGCCAGCAGTCCGGGACTAGCGGGAGCCTACGAGCAGTACTTC. Its translation: CASSPGLAGAYEQYF.

This clone was seen more than once but under ten times. Other DNA sequences in this sample translate to the same CDR3. The V call is TRBV29-1, the J call TRBJ1-1; D possibly corresponds to TRBD1 (5 bases). Germline-derived CDR1 and CDR2 are SQVTM and ANQGSEA. The length of the CDR3 is 13 residues. V was trimmed by 3 bases and J by 4 bases, leaving 12 bases between them. In nucleotides, the CDR3 is TGCAGCGTTGACGGCAGGGTAGGCACTGAAGCTTTCTTT. It encodes CSVDGRVGTEAFF.

This clone was observed many times. J is TRBJ1-5 and V is TRBV28; D may be TRBD1 (5 bases). Trimming took 3 bases from V and 6 from J, leaving 9 bases between them. Looked up from germline, CDR1 is MDHEN and CDR2 is SYDVKM. CDR3 length: 13 amino acids. CDR3 residues: CASSFWGSQPQHF. CDR3 sequence (DNA): TGTGCCAGCAGTTTTTGGGGCAGTCAGCCCCAGCATTTT.

This clone was counted many times. The chain has TRBV4-2 and TRBJ1-5; 8 nucleotides agree with TRBD1. The CDR3 runs 15 residues. V lost 0 bases and J lost 5; bases outside the gene matches: 3. Per the germline V gene, CDR1 is LGHNA and CDR2 is YNFKEQ. CDR3 coding DNA: TGTGCCAGCAGCCAAGATCAGACAGGGGATCAGCCCCAGCATTTT. Its translation: CASSQDQTGDQPQHF.

This clone was detected ten times or more. This chain links TRBV11-2 with TRBJ2-1; 7 bases map to TRBD2. Germline V CDR1 and CDR2: SGHAT, FQNNGV. The CDR3 runs to 15 residues. J lost 7 bases, V lost 1 base, and 7 bases had no gene match. CDR3 sequence reads: CASSLVPGGGNEQFF. The CDR3 DNA is TGTGCCAGCAGCTTAGTCCCGGGGGGAGGGAATGAGCAGTTCTTC.

This clone is medium-sized within its sample. V and J are TRBV2 and TRBJ2-3; D is possibly TRBD2 (6 bases). CDR1 is SNHLY and CDR2 is FYNNEI in the germline V gene. Trimming stripped 4 bases from V and 2 bases from J, with 13 bases between. This CDR3 spans 15 amino acids. The CDR3, as DNA: TGTGCCAGCAGTGGGGGACTGTTAATCACAGATACGCAGTATTTT. Translated: CASSGGLLITDTQYF.